This T cell receptor beta chain was captured by sequencing in a study of vaccination effects on CD4 cells after COVID-19. The CDR3 has 16 residues. The V end lost 0 bases, the J end lost 5 bases, and 17 bases lay between the germline ends. In germline, CDR1 is SGHRS, CDR2 YFSETQ. Antigen-specific CD4+ T cells were expanded (with viral peptide pools) by the ViraFEST assay ahead of sequencing. Upon completion of about 10 days in culture, CD4+ T cells were isolated. A PCR test confirmed that the person had SARS-CoV-2 infection between March and December 2020. Some clones are missing from TCRdb's copy, which holds only in-frame ones; the method was immunoSEQ multiplex PCR. The table records more than 20,000 clones, 65% to 75% of them present only once. This clone was detected once. What it binds is not known.

The V call is TRBV5-1, the J call TRBJ2-5; possibly TRBD1 for D (5 bases). The origin of this receptor is a human donor who had a prior SARS-CoV-2 infection. The sample was CD4+ T cells from PBMCs cultured with SARS-CoV-2 spike peptides, taken before COVID-19 vaccination. The CDR3 loop is CASSLAGGTRVETQYF. CDR3 nucleotide sequence: TGCGCCAGCAGCTTGGCCGGTGGCACCAGGGTGGAGACCCAGTACTTC.